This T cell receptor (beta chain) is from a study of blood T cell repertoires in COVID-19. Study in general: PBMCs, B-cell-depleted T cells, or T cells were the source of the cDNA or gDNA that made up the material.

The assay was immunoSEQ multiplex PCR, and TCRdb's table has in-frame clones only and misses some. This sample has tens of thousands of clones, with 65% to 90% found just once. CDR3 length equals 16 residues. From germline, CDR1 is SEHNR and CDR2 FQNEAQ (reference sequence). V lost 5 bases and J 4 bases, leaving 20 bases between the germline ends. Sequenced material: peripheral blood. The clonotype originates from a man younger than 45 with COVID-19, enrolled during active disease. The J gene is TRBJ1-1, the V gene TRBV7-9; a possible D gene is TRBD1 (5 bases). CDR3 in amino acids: CASSHSGSGVGTEAFF. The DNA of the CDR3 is TGTGCCAGCAGCCATTCAGGGTCGGGAGTTGGCACTGAAGCTTTCTTT.